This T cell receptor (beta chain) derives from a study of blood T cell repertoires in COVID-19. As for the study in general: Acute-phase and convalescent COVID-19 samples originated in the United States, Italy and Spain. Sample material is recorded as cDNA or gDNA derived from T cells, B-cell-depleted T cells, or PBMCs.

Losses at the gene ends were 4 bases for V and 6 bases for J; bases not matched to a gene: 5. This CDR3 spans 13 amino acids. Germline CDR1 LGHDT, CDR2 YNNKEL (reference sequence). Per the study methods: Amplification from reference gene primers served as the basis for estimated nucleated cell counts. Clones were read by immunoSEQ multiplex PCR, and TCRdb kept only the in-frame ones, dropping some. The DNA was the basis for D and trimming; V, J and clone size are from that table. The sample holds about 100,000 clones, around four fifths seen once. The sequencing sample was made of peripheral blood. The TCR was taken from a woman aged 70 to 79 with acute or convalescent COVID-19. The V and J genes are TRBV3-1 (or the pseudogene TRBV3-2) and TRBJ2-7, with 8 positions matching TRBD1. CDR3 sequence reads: CASSPDRVGEQYF. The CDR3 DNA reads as TGTGCCAGCAGCCCGGACAGGGTCGGCGAGCAGTACTTC.